This T cell receptor beta chain was recovered during a study of blood T cells in healthy people across ages. Primed by a sample-barcoded 5' primer and a J-beta primer mix, a second PCR proceeded for 7 to 11 cycles. In TCRdb, the 5' RACE reads were re-called with MiXCR into one record per CDR3 protein. The sample includes 800,000 to 950,000 distinct CDR3 sequences, 45% to 50% of them seen just once. Germline V lookup: CDR1 MDHEN, CDR2 SYDVKM. Deletions cut 7 bases from V and 6 bases from J, with 19 bases between. This CDR3 has 15 residues. V usage is TRBV28 and J usage is TRBJ2-1; D not certain. This clonotype was obtained from a man in his thirties or forties in good health. The specimen was blood. CDR3 loop: CASTPRFGRINEQFF. The CDR3 nucleotides are TGTGCCAGCACCCCGAGGTTTGGCAGGATCAATGAGCAGTTCTTC.